This TCR beta chain originates from a study of blood T cell repertoires in COVID-19. Study context: Sites in the United States, Italy and Spain provided acute and convalescent COVID-19 samples. T cells, B-cell-depleted T cells, or PBMCs supplied cDNA or gDNA.

As handled by the study authors: Reference gene primer amplification gave estimated nucleated cell counts. The table came from immunoSEQ multiplex PCR; TCRdb's copy has only in-frame clones and leaves some out. V and J calls plus clone size are reproduced from that table; the DNA served to infer D and trimming. The repertoire consists of about 66,000 clones, with about nine tenths occurring once and the leading ten covering 5.5% to 7%. Germline V gene lookup returns CDR1 MNHEY and CDR2 SVGAGI. The CDR3 covers 14 residues. V was pared by 6 bases and J by 2 bases, with 4 bases of the junction left unmatched.

V gene TRBV6-5 combines with J gene TRBJ2-3; 8 nucleotides line up with TRBD2. The receptor's source is a woman aged 70 to 79 with acute or convalescent COVID-19. The sample taken for sequencing was peripheral blood. CDR3 in amino acids: CASRLAANTDTQYF. The DNA of the CDR3 is TGTGCCAGCAGACTAGCGGCTAACACAGATACGCAGTATTTT.